The present entry profiles one T cell receptor (beta chain) with its context. The antigen remains unidentified. This record belongs to a study of cytomegalovirus exposure and HLA in healthy donors. Study-wide findings and caveats: For most TCR beta V segments, an earlier analysis put the productive rate at about 87% or about 30% of the time. Roughly uniform depth of sequencing across donors was assumed in presence/absence analyses. Reports indicated that the classifier achieved high specificity and sensitivity in diagnosing cytomegalovirus status. Most observed TCR sequences were rare, whereas some public TCRs were detected in many donors.

PCR primers comprised 60 Vbeta and 13 Jbeta primers. Using immunoSEQ multiplex PCR, the repertoire was profiled, and TCRdb retains in-frame clones only, with some absent. The sample totals about 64,000 clones. V lost 5 bases and J lost 9, with 20 bases in between. Germline loops: CDR1 SEHNR, CDR2 FQNEAQ (reference sequence). The CDR3 is 15 residues long. The specimen was PBMCs. V gene TRBV7-9 combines with J gene TRBJ2-1; a weak D match, TRBD1 (5 bases). The TCR originated in a woman between 18 and 29 years old in good health and CMV-seronegative. CDR3 in amino acids: CASSQMQGPALEQFF. CDR3 DNA sequence: TGTGCCAGCAGCCAGATGCAGGGCCCGGCTCTTGAGCAGTTCTTC.